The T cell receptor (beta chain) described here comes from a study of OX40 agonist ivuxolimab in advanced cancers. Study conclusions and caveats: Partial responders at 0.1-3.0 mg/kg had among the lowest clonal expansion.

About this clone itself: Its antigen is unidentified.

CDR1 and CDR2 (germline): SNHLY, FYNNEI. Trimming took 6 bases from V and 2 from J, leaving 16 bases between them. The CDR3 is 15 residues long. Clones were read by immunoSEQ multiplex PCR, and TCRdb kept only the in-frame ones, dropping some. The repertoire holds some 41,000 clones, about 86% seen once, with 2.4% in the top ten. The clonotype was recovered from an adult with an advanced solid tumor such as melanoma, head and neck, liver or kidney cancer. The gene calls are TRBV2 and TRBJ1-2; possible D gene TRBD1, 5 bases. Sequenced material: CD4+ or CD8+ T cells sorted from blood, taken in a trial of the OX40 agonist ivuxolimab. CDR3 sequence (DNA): TGTGCCAGCAGGGAACAGGTCCCTATAAACTATGGCTACACCTTC. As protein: CASREQVPINYGYTF.